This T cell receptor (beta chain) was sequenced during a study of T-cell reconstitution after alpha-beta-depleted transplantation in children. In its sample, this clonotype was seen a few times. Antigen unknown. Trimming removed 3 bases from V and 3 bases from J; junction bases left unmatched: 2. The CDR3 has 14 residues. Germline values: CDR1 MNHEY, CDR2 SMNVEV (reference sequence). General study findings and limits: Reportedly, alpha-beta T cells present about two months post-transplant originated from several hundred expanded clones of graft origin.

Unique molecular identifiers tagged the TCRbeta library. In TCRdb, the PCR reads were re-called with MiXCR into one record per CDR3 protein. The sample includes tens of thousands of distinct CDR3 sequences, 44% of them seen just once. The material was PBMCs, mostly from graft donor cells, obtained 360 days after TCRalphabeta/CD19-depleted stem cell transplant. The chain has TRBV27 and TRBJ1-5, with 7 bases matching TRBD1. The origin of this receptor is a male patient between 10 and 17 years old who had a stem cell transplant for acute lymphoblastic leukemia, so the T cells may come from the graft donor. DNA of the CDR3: TGTGCCAGCAGTTTGACAGGGATCAATCAGCCCCAGCATTTT. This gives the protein CASSLTGINQPQHF.